The 24 T cell receptor beta chains presented below share a single source sample, sequenced in a study of blood T cell repertoires in COVID-19. Sequencing was performed with immunoSEQ multiplex PCR; in TCRdb, only in-frame clones are kept and a portion is missing. The sample includes 300,000 to 400,000 clones, 88% of them seen just once. Sequenced input: peripheral blood. The receptors here all came from a woman in her seventies with COVID-19, enrolled during active disease.

The V call is TRBV5-1, the J call TRBJ2-5, with D unresolved. Per germline, CDR1 SGHRS and CDR2 YFSETQ. The CDR3 has 14 amino acids. V was trimmed by 5 bases and J by 5 bases, leaving 16 bases between them. CDR3 DNA sequence: TGCGCCAGCAGTGCCTCGGCGGCTAGGGAGACCCAGTACTTC. This gives the protein CASSASAARETQYF. The entire variable domain, with the rest obtained from reference TRBV5-1 and TRBJ2-5, is as follows: KAGVTQTPRYLIKTRGQQVTLSCSPISGHRSVSWYQQTPGQGLQFLFEYFSETQRNKGNFPGRFSGRQFSNSRSEMNVSTLELGDSALYLCASSASAARETQYFGPGTRLLVL.

The chain carries TRBV14 and TRBJ1-2; D is perhaps TRBD1 (6 bases). CDR1 is SGHDN, CDR2 FVKESK, per germline. The CDR3 has 15 residues. V lost 0 bases and J lost 6, with 14 bases in between. The CDR3 nucleotides read TGTGCCAGCAGCCAAGAGGACAGCAACACAGATGGCTACACCTTC. Translation gives CASSQEDSNTDGYTF.

This sequence joins TRBV24-1 and TRBJ2-7, with D hard to call. The CDR3 has 15 amino acids. Germline values: CDR1 KGHDR, CDR2 SFDVKD. V was shortened by 0 bases and J by 3 bases, with 11 bases between the two germline ends. For the CDR3, the DNA is TGTGCCACCAGTGATTTGCAAAGAGGAATCTACGAGCAGTACTTC. This sequence encodes CATSDLQRGIYEQYF.

The chain's CDR3 is CASSLARGDTEAFF. In DNA form, the CDR3 reads TGCGCCAGCAGCTTGGCCCGGGGAGACACTGAAGCTTTCTTT. The chain combines TRBV5-1 with TRBJ1-1; D ambiguous. The CDR3 is made up of 14 amino acids. The V gene lost 0 bases and the J gene lost 3 bases, with 9 bases spanning the gap. Germline CDR1 is SGHRS and CDR2 is YFSETQ.

The rearrangement joins TRBV30 to TRBJ2-7, with D possibly TRBD1 on 5 matching bases. Germline V gene sequence: CDR1 GTSNPN, CDR2 SVGIG (reference sequence). V lost 6 bases, J lost 3 bases, and 15 bases lay in between. The CDR3 is 13 residues long. CDR3 bases: TGTGCCTGTTCTAAGTCAGGGCTCTACGAGCAGTACTTC. Amino acids: CACSKSGLYEQYF.

This chain links TRBV10-3 with TRBJ1-2, with 9 bases fitting TRBD1. Germline CDR1 reads ENHRY; CDR2 reads SYGVKD. The CDR3 runs to 17 residues. Unmatched junction bases numbered 12, after V lost 3 bases and J lost 4 bases. The CDR3 region has the DNA TGTGCCATCAGTGACTCCCGACAGGGGGTGTCAGGCTATGGCTACACCTTC. This gives the protein CAISDSRQGVSGYGYTF.

The chain is built from TRBV12-5 and TRBJ1-1; D is unresolved. V dropped 4 bases and J dropped 0 bases, with 12 bases sitting between them. From germline, CDR1 is LGHNT and CDR2 FRNRAP. There are 15 residues in the CDR3. CDR3 amino acids: CASGWTGEMNTEAFF. CDR3 DNA sequence: TGTGCTAGTGGTTGGACCGGGGAAATGAACACTGAAGCTTTCTTT. The whole variable domain, filled in from reference TRBV12-5 and TRBJ1-1, reads DARVTQTPRHKVTEMGQEVTMRCQPILGHNTVFWYRQTMMQGLELLAYFRNRAPLDDSGMPKDRFSAEMPDATLATLKIQPSEPRDSAVYFCASGWTGEMNTEAFFGQGTRLTVV.

This clone has only a few counts. The gene calls are TRBV29-1 and TRBJ2-7, with TRBD1 as a possible D gene (7 bases). Germline V gene data show CDR1 as SQVTM and CDR2 as ANQGSEA. Trimming took 7 bases from V and 3 from J, leaving 16 bases between them. The CDR3 loop spans 13 amino acids. For the CDR3, the DNA is TGCAGCGCCAGGAGACAGGGACTCTACGAGCAGTACTTC. Protein sequence: CSARRQGLYEQYF.

This clone was seen a single time. The chain couples TRBV27 to TRBJ2-2; weak D call: TRBD2 (6 bases). The CDR3 totals 15 residues. Germline CDR1 MNHEY, CDR2 SMNVEV (reference sequence). V was pared by 6 bases and J by 2 bases, with 13 bases between. CDR3 sequence (DNA): TGTGCCAGCAGACCGGGACTTTTAAACACCGGGGAGCTGTTTTTT. Translated: CASRPGLLNTGELFF.

This clone showed up just once. V and J are TRBV10-3 and TRBJ1-2; 10 positions agree with TRBD1. V trimming: 0 bases; J trimming: 7 bases; junction bases outside the gene matches: 5. Germline CDR1 reads ENHRY; CDR2 reads SYGVKD. This CDR3 has 15 residues. The CDR3 is CAISESVGTGVGYTF. In DNA, the CDR3 is TGTGCCATCAGTGAGTCCGTCGGGACAGGGGTTGGCTACACCTTC.

The chain has TRBV7-3 and TRBJ1-1, with a weak D call TRBD1 (6 bases). The CDR3 contains 13 residues. Germline V gene sequence: CDR1 SGHTA, CDR2 FQGTGA. V lost 4 bases and J lost 3, with 9 bases in between. The CDR3 loop reads CASSSRGHTEAFF. CDR3 coding DNA: TGTGCCAGCAGCTCCAGGGGCCACACTGAAGCTTTCTTT.

The chain links TRBV30 to TRBJ1-5; 10 positions match TRBD1. This CDR3 is 14 amino acids long. Germline trimming cut 5 bases from V and 2 bases from J; bases unmatched to any gene: 3. Per the germline V gene, CDR1 is GTSNPN and CDR2 is SVGIG (reference sequence). The DNA of the CDR3 is TGTGCCTGGGACAGGGGGCTTGGCAATCAGCCCCAGCATTTT. Protein product: CAWDRGLGNQPQHF.

The chain couples TRBV28 to TRBJ2-2; TRBD1 aligns across 7 bases. The CDR3 runs to 15 residues. The V and J ends lost 8 bases and 1 base, in that order; junction bases with no gene match: 7. Germline-derived CDR1 and CDR2 are MDHEN and SYDVKM. In DNA form, the CDR3 reads TGTGCCAGCCAACCGGGACAGCTGAACACCGGGGAGCTGTTTTTT. Protein sequence: CASQPGQLNTGELFF.

V is TRBV5-4 and J is TRBJ1-2; TRBD1 matches at 8 bases. The V and J ends lost 4 bases and 5 bases, in that order; junction bases with no gene match: 4. Per the germline V gene, CDR1 is SGHNT and CDR2 is YYREEE (reference sequence). The CDR3 is 13 amino acids. Written as DNA, the CDR3 is TGTGCCAGCAGCCTGGGACAGGTATATGGCTACACCTTC. This codes for CASSLGQVYGYTF.

The chain uses TRBV6-5 and TRBJ2-3; D is possibly TRBD2 (6 bases). The CDR3 runs 16 residues. V was cut by 2 bases and J by 0 bases, with 12 bases left in between. CDR1 and CDR2 from the germline V gene are MNHEY and SVGAGI. The CDR3 protein is CASSYLGTLSTDTQYF. The CDR3 DNA follows: TGTGCCAGCAGTTACCTGGGGACTCTTAGCACAGATACGCAGTATTTT.

The chain links TRBV6-6 to TRBJ1-1; D not certain. V lost 0 bases, J lost 1 base, and 6 bases lay in between. The CDR3 is 14 amino acids. Germline CDR1 reads MNHNY; CDR2 reads SVGAGI (reference sequence). CDR3 in amino acids: CASSYSAANTEAFF. CDR3 sequence (DNA): TGTGCCAGCAGTTACTCCGCGGCGAACACTGAAGCTTTCTTT.

V and J are TRBV3-1 (or the pseudogene TRBV3-2) and TRBJ2-2, with D hard to call. Germline V gene lookup returns CDR1 LGHDT and CDR2 YNNKEL (reference sequence). This CDR3 has 13 amino acids. V was shortened by 3 bases and J by 4 bases, with 6 bases between the two germline ends. CDR3 nucleotides: TGTGCCAGCAGCCACGCGGTCACCGGGGAGCTGTTTTTT. Protein: CASSHAVTGELFF.

The gene calls are TRBV7-2 and TRBJ1-3, with D unresolved. CDR3 length equals 12 residues. Germline loops: CDR1 SGHTA, CDR2 FQGNSA. Between the trimmed V and J ends, which lost 4 bases and 8 bases, there was a span of 9 bases. In nucleotides, the CDR3 is TGTGCCAGCAGCTCCGACGGGTACACCATATATTTT. Translation: CASSSDGYTIYF.

The chain links TRBV27 to TRBJ2-1, with D possibly being TRBD2 (5 bases). Germline lookup yields CDR1 MNHEY and CDR2 SMNVEV (reference sequence). This CDR3 is built from 16 residues. The V and J ends lost 3 bases and 0 bases respectively, with 12 bases between them. CDR3 sequence (DNA): TGTGCCAGCAGTTTCCTCGGGGAAGTCTCCTACAATGAGCAGTTCTTC. Translated, it gives CASSFLGEVSYNEQFF.

The chain carries TRBV5-4 and TRBJ1-1, with a possible D match to TRBD1 (6 bases). The CDR3 covers 14 residues. Germline CDR1 and CDR2: SGHNT and YYREEE (reference sequence). Trimming pared 0 bases from V and 6 bases from J, leaving 12 bases between. In DNA form, the CDR3 reads TGTGCCAGCAGCTTGGCCAGGGGCGAGGCTGAAGCTTTCTTT. This sequence encodes CASSLARGEAEAFF.

This clone was seen only once. V usage is TRBV29-1 and J usage is TRBJ1-4, with D perhaps matching TRBD1 (5 bases). Trimming left V 3 bases short and J 7 bases short, with 18 bases between. The CDR3 is 15 residues long. CDR1 and CDR2 from the germline V gene are SQVTM and ANQGSEA. CDR3 protein: CSVEGKGAPPEKLFF. The CDR3 nucleotides are TGCAGCGTTGAGGGGAAAGGGGCTCCGCCTGAAAAACTGTTTTTT.

This clone was seen a few times. The rearrangement joins TRBV29-1 to TRBJ1-2, with D unresolved. The CDR3 is 15 residues long. Germline values: CDR1 SQVTM, CDR2 ANQGSEA. The ends were cut back, 3 bases at V and 3 bases at J, with 17 bases in the middle. This CDR3 is CSVDSAREKDYGYTF. CDR3 sequence (DNA): TGCAGCGTTGACTCTGCTAGAGAAAAGGACTATGGCTACACCTTC.

The V gene is TRBV4-3, the J gene TRBJ2-3; the D gene is possibly TRBD1 (5 bases). CDR1 and CDR2 from the germline V gene are LGHNA and YSLEER. V dropped 0 bases and J dropped 4 bases, with 14 bases sitting between them. The CDR3 runs 16 residues. The CDR3 spells CASSQDRQGGSDTQYF. In DNA form, the CDR3 reads TGCGCCAGCAGCCAAGATCGGCAGGGCGGCTCAGATACGCAGTATTTT.

The chain recombines TRBV7-9 with TRBJ1-1; D is ambiguous. The V and J ends lost 5 bases and 11 bases respectively, with 15 bases between them. The CDR3 has 12 amino acids. Per the germline V gene, CDR1 is SEHNR and CDR2 is FQNEAQ (reference sequence). The CDR3 spells CASSIIDIRAFF. The CDR3 DNA reads as TGTGCCAGCAGCATCATAGACATCCGGGCTTTCTTT.